The present T cell receptor (beta chain) was sequenced within a study of T cell responses to AZD1222 COVID-19 vaccine (dated by TCRdb to the early 2020s). At the level of the whole study: A total of about 230 trial participants underwent TCR sequencing, of whom approximately 210 received two doses of AZD1222 and about 26 received two doses of the MenACWY control vaccine. Trial participants were enrolled by age into 18-55, 56-69 and 70-plus year subgroups, with 148, 28 and 57 TCR-sequenced participants respectively.

From the cysteine through the phenylalanine, the CDR3 covers 12 amino acids. Of all the DNA, just the CDR3 is kept, 36 bases in frame from base 1. The germline V gene sets CDR1 to MDHEN and CDR2 to SYDVKM. V is shortened by 6 bases, J by 6 bases, and the region joining them spans 11 bases. The CDR3 regions of human TCRbeta chains were analyzed by immunosequencing. On the study's bioinformatics: TCRs in the repertoires were compared against a reference library of SARS-CoV-2-specific TCRs that had been generated with the MIRA antigen-specificity platform. Breadth meant the fraction of unique TCRs that were SARS-CoV-2-associated, whereas depth meant the fraction of total T cells that were SARS-CoV-2-associated. Using the MIRA data, every spike-specific TCR was mapped to the spike region that the TCR reacted to and assigned to either a CD4 or a CD8 class. Log10-transformed breadth and depth values were compared by one-way ANOVA with Sidak's multiple comparisons tests. TCRdb obtained this table from immuneACCESS and retained in-frame rearrangements with V and J assigned. These tables miss some clones; where compared with another copy, unresolved V genes account for less than half of the shortfall, and the remainder is unexplained. V and J calls plus clone size are reproduced from that table; the DNA served to infer D and trimming. The sample profile shows some 150,000 clones; about nine tenths of them were found once. Of the sample, approximately 7.2% is held by the ten largest clones.

A few counts support this clone. Its antigen is not yet known. Base quality data are lacking; no much larger clone is found one base away. Results and caveats for the whole study, not just this receptor: Reportedly, almost half of the unique spike-specific TCRs recognized epitopes lying outside the regions that are mutated in the B.1.351 and B.1.1.7 variants. The 56-69-year group was small, and its depth increase did not reach significance, likely because of low power. Because no day 14 peak-response samples were available, the repertoires could be characterized only after the peak T cell response. The vaccine-associated CD4 TCRs covered the entire spike protein, and the dominant responses fell in regions 160-218 and 743-854. Only a handful of AZD1222 recipients were SARS-CoV-2 seropositive at baseline, limiting conclusions about previously exposed vaccinees. After two AZD1222 doses, both the breadth and the depth of spike-specific TCRs were significantly higher than at day 0 and than in MenACWY recipients. Participants were mostly white British and included more females than males, and it was suggested by the authors that clonal diversity may have been underestimated.

The time point label of this sample denotes: sample from adult after SARS-CoV-2 infection, after symptom onset. A couple of convalescent COVID-19 patients, sampled after symptom onset from adults with prior SARS-CoV-2 infection, were also TCR-sequenced for comparison. In this chain, TRBV28 is recombined with TRBJ1-1, with no confident D gene call. The sequencing here drew on peripheral blood, taken after recovery from COVID-19. This clonotype was sampled from an adult who had recovered from COVID-19. CDR3 region: CASSLGVSEAFF. At the DNA level, the sequence is TGTGCCAGCAGCCTCGGGGTATCTGAAGCTTTCTTT. This CDR3, with the reference TRBV28 and TRBJ1-1 proteins standing in past its ends, gives the full variable domain DVKVTQSSRYLVKRTGEKVFLECVQDMDHENMFWYRQDPGLGLRLIYFSYDVKMKEKGDIPEGYSVSREKKERFSLILESASTNQTSMYLCASSLGVSEAFFGQGTRLTVV.